This T cell receptor (beta chain) was sequenced during a study of T cell changes during pregnancy in multiple sclerosis. TCRdb's copy holds only in-frame clones and misses some; the assay was immunoSEQ multiplex PCR. The sample lists approximately 58,000 clones, roughly 90% occurring once. This CDR3 comprises 11 residues. Germline values: CDR1 SGDLS, CDR2 YYNGEE. Between the trimmed V and J ends, which lost 3 bases and 5 bases, there was a span of 3 bases. Here the sequenced sample was peripheral blood, taken in the second trimester of pregnancy. The gene calls are TRBV9 and TRBJ1-3, with D hard to call. This clonotype originated in a female donor with multiple sclerosis, enrolled in a pregnancy study. CDR3 region: CASSDRNTIYF. The CDR3 DNA is TGTGCCAGCAGCGATAGAAACACCATATATTTT. Variable domain in full (rest from reference TRBV9 and TRBJ1-3): DSGVTQTPKHLITATGQRVTLRCSPRSGDLSVYWYQQSLDQGLQFLIQYYNGEERAKGNILERFSAQQFPDLHSELNLSSLELGDSALYFCASSDRNTIYFGEGSWLTVV.